This TCR beta chain was captured in a study of blood T cell repertoires in COVID-19. Repertoires were generated with immunoSEQ multiplex PCR, while TCRdb's copy carries only in-frame clones and drops some. This sample has about 130,000 clones, with about 79% found just once. This CDR3 is built from 16 residues. Germline values: CDR1 SGHTA, CDR2 FQGNSA. Trimming left V 0 bases short and J 0 bases short, with 11 bases between. Specimen: PBMCs or T cells enriched from blood (not recorded which). This clonotype was obtained from a man aged 45-65 years who had recovered from COVID-19. The chain employs TRBV7-2 and TRBJ1-2; no definite D call. This chain's CDR3 is CASSLAHPPANYGYTF. The CDR3, as DNA: TGTGCCAGCAGCTTAGCCCATCCGCCAGCTAACTATGGCTACACCTTC.